This TCR beta chain emerged from a study of shared clonotypes between healthy human individuals. Generated by immunoSEQ multiplex PCR, the TCRdb table keeps only in-frame clones and is missing some. The table has around 510,000 clones, around 95% seen once. CDR1 is SGHRS, CDR2 YFSETQ, per germline. Trimming removed 4 bases at V and 5 bases at J, with 16 bases between. The CDR3 is 15 amino acids. In the case of this clone: Its specificity is not known.

Study-wide results and limits: Generally, naive subsets (rather than memory subsets) showed larger estimated richness.

This sequence was found in a woman aged 25 to 39 in good health. The chain couples TRBV5-1 to TRBJ2-1; the D call may be TRBD1 or TRBD2 (5 bases each). The specimen sequenced was naive CD4+ T cells sorted from blood. Documented subset: CD45RA+ positively selected. The CDR3 DNA reads as TGCGCCAGCAGCGTTGGCCGGGGCGAGGACAATGAGCAGTTCTTC. This encodes CASSVGRGEDNEQFF.